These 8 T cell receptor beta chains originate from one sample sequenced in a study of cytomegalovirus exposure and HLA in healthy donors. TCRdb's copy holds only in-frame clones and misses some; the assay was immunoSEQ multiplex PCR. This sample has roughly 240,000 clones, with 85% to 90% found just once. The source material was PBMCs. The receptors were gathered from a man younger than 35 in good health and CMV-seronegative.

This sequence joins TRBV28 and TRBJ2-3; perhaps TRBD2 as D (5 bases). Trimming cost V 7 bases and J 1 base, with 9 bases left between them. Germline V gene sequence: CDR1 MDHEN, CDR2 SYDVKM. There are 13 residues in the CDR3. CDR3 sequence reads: CASTQAGTDTQYF. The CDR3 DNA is TGTGCCAGCACACAAGCGGGCACAGATACGCAGTATTTT. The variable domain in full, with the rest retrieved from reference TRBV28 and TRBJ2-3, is DVKVTQSSRYLVKRTGEKVFLECVQDMDHENMFWYRQDPGLGLRLIYFSYDVKMKEKGDIPEGYSVSREKKERFSLILESASTNQTSMYLCASTQAGTDTQYFGPGTRLTVL.

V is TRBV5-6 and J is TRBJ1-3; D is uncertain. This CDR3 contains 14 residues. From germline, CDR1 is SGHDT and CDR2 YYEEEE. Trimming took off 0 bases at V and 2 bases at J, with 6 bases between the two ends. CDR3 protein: CASSLGGAGNTIYF. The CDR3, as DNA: TGTGCCAGCAGCTTGGGCGGGGCTGGAAACACCATATATTTT.

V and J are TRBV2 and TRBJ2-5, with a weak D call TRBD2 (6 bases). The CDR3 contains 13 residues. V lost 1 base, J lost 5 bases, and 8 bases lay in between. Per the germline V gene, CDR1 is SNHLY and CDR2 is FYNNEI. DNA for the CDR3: TGTGCCAGCAGTGAAGGGGGGGTGGAGACCCAGTACTTC. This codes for CASSEGGVETQYF.

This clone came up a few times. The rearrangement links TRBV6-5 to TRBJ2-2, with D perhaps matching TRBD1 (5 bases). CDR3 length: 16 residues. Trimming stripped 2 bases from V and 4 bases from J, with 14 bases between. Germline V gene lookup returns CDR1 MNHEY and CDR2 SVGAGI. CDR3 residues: CASSYEPAGLTGELFF. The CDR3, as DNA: TGTGCCAGCAGTTACGAACCCGCAGGGCTCACCGGGGAGCTGTTTTTT.

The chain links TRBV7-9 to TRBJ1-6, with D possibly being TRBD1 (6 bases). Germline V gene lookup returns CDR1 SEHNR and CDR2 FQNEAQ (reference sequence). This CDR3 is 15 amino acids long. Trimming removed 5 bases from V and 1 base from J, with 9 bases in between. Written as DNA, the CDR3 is TGTGCCAGCAGCCTGCAGGGGTCCTATAATTCACCCCTCCACTTT. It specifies CASSLQGSYNSPLHF.

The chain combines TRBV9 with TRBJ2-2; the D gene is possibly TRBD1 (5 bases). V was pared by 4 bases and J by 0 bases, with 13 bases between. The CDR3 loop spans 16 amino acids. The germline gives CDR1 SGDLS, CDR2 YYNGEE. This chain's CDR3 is CASSTQVDANTGELFF. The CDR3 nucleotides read TGTGCCAGCAGCACACAGGTGGACGCGAACACCGGGGAGCTGTTTTTT.

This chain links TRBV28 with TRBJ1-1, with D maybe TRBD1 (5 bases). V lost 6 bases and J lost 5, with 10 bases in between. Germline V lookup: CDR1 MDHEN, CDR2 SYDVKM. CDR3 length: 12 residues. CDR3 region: CASRKGKTEAFF. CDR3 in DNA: TGTGCCAGCAGGAAGGGGAAGACTGAAGCTTTCTTT.

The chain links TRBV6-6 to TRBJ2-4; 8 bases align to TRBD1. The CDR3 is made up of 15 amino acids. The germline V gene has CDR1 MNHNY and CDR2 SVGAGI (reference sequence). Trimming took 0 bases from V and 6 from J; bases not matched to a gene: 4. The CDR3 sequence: CASSYSQGAVNIQYF. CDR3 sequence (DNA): TGTGCCAGCAGTTACTCGCAGGGGGCGGTAAACATTCAGTACTTC.